One and the same sample provided the 6 T cell receptor beta chains below, sequenced in a study of blood T cells in healthy people across ages. Sample-barcoded 5' priming and a J-beta primer mix drove a second PCR of roughly 7 to 11 cycles. TCRdb fed the 5' RACE reads into MiXCR, producing one record per CDR3 protein. The profile shows more than 900,000 distinct CDR3 sequences, under 30% of them singletons. Another study also made use of these data, one on T cells of mothers and their children.

Sequenced input: blood. The receptors originated from a girl aged 2-10 years in good health.

The chain has TRBV20-1 and TRBJ2-5; D possibly corresponds to TRBD2 (6 bases). The J call may be faulty, since TRBJ2-7 better matches the DNA end. The V gene's germline CDR1 is DFQATT and CDR2 SNEGSKA (reference sequence). The CDR3 length is 15 residues. The CDR3 coding sequence is TGCAGTGCTGAAGGGGCCGGGAGTAAAAACTACGAGCAGTACTTC. This codes for CSAEGAGSKNYEQYF.

The genes are TRBV15 and TRBJ2-5; 15 positions match TRBD2. CDR1 and CDR2 from the germline V gene are LNHNV and YYDKDF (reference sequence). V lost 4 bases and J lost 5; bases outside the gene matches: 2. The CDR3 sequence is 15 residues long. The CDR3 loop reads CATSTGLAGGETQYF. For the CDR3, the DNA is TGTGCCACCAGCACGGGACTAGCGGGAGGTGAGACCCAGTACTTC.

The V call is TRBV7-9, the J call TRBJ1-2; D call uncertain. This CDR3 contains 12 residues. V was pared by 6 bases and J by 6 bases, with 11 bases between. CDR1 and CDR2 (germline): SEHNR, FQNEAQ (reference sequence). The CDR3 DNA is TGTGCCAGCAGTCATAGTAGCAATGGCTACACCTTC. This codes for CASSHSSNGYTF.

This clonotype was counted between two and nine times. The genes are TRBV4-1 and TRBJ2-3; no firm D call. Germline V CDR1 and CDR2: MGHRA, YSYEKL. The CDR3 runs 15 residues. V was shortened by 2 bases and J by 6 bases, with 15 bases between the two germline ends. The CDR3 region has the DNA TGCGCCAGCAGCCAAAGGACCGGATCTGATGATACGCAGTATTTT. Its protein is CASSQRTGSDDTQYF.

The chain couples TRBV28 to TRBJ2-7; D could derive from TRBD1 or TRBD2 (5 bases each). V lost 6 bases and J 5 bases, leaving 20 bases between the germline ends. Germline CDR1 reads MDHEN; CDR2 reads SYDVKM. This CDR3 region has 15 residues. CDR3: CASSASGTVGNEQYF. The CDR3 DNA is TGTGCCAGCAGCGCCTCCGGGACCGTGGGTAACGAGCAGTACTTC. Full variable domain (outside the CDR3, taken from reference TRBV28 and TRBJ2-7): DVKVTQSSRYLVKRTGEKVFLECVQDMDHENMFWYRQDPGLGLRLIYFSYDVKMKEKGDIPEGYSVSREKKERFSLILESASTNQTSMYLCASSASGTVGNEQYFGPGTRLTVT.

This clonotype was observed a handful of times. The gene calls are TRBV6-2 or TRBV6-3 and TRBJ1-2; tentatively, D is TRBD1 (6 bases). Trimming left V 4 bases short and J 8 bases short, with 17 bases between. CDR1 is MNHEY, CDR2 SVGEGT, per germline. The CDR3 is made up of 14 amino acids. The CDR3 sequence is CASSSIQMTGGYTF. The CDR3 bases are TGTGCCAGCAGTTCCATTCAAATGACAGGAGGCTACACCTTC.